One sample yielded the 30 T cell receptor beta chains listed below, sequenced in a study of T cell clonotyping in hematopoietic cell transplantation. Some clones are missing from TCRdb's copy, which holds only in-frame ones; the method was immunoSEQ multiplex PCR. The sample holds about 69,000 clones; just under 95% are singletons and the top ten take under 2%. The sequencing sample was made of peripheral blood mononuclear cells. These receptors originate from a man aged 50 to 60 in good health. Some clones in this sample may be carry-over from other donors' samples.

The V call is TRBV4-3, the J call TRBJ2-3; TRBD2 aligns across 10 bases. There are 17 residues in the CDR3. Per germline, CDR1 LGHNA and CDR2 YSLEER. Unmatched junction bases numbered 9, after V lost 3 bases and J lost 3 bases. CDR3 sequence reads: CASSHRLPSGRTDTQYF. CDR3 sequence (DNA): TGCGCCAGCAGCCACAGGTTGCCTAGCGGGAGAACAGATACGCAGTATTTT.

This clone appeared a single time. The chain combines TRBV11-2 with TRBJ2-1, with 15 positions matching TRBD2. Germline CDR1 and CDR2: SGHAT and FQNNGV. Trimming removed 1 base from V and 6 bases from J; junction bases left unmatched: 1. CDR3 length: 16 amino acids. CDR3 sequence: CASSLGGLAGGNEQFF. The CDR3 DNA follows: TGTGCCAGCAGCTTAGGGGGACTAGCGGGAGGCAATGAGCAGTTCTTC.

The chain couples TRBV5-1 to TRBJ2-1; 7 positions agree with TRBD2. The CDR3 totals 17 residues. J was trimmed by 1 base and V by 4 bases; bases with no gene match: 11. The V gene's germline CDR1 is SGHRS and CDR2 YFSETQ. CDR3 loop: CASSETSLGGSYNEQFF. The DNA of the CDR3 is TGCGCCAGCAGCGAGACTAGCTTGGGAGGGTCCTACAATGAGCAGTTCTTC.

The rearrangement joins TRBV4-2 to TRBJ2-2; no clear D. The CDR3 totals 12 residues. Trimming cost V 5 bases and J 7 bases, with 8 bases left between them. Germline V CDR1 and CDR2: LGHNA, YNFKEQ. The CDR3 DNA reads as TGTGCCAGCAGCGAAGGTGGCGGGGAGCTGTTTTTT. It is translated as CASSEGGGELFF.

This chain joins TRBV9 and TRBJ1-2; D may be TRBD1 (5 bases). V was trimmed by 0 bases and J by 4 bases, leaving 10 bases between them. CDR3 length: 14 amino acids. Germline-derived CDR1 and CDR2 are SGDLS and YYNGEE. CDR3 nucleotide sequence: TGTGCCAGCAGCGTAGTCGGGGACTCCTATGGCTACACCTTC. Amino acid sequence: CASSVVGDSYGYTF. Full variable domain (rest looked up from reference TRBV9 and TRBJ1-2): DSGVTQTPKHLITATGQRVTLRCSPRSGDLSVYWYQQSLDQGLQFLIQYYNGEERAKGNILERFSAQQFPDLHSELNLSSLELGDSALYFCASSVVGDSYGYTFGSGTRLTVV.

V and J are TRBV5-6 and TRBJ2-5; TRBD2 agrees at 10 bases. CDR3 size: 17 residues. Germline CDR1 reads SGHDT; CDR2 reads YYEEEE. V gave up 0 bases and J gave up 0 bases; unmatched junction bases: 5. The CDR3 region is CASSLGGLAKYQETQYF. For the CDR3, the DNA is TGTGCCAGCAGCTTGGGGGGACTAGCGAAGTACCAAGAGACCCAGTACTTC.

The J gene is TRBJ2-1, the V gene TRBV11-3, with 15 bases matching TRBD2. The J segment lost 10 bases and the V segment lost 4 bases, leaving 8 bases of the junction unmatched. There are 16 residues in the CDR3. In germline, CDR1 is SGHNT, CDR2 YENEEA. CDR3 loop: CASSSGGLAGGHEQFF. In nucleotides, the CDR3 is TGTGCCAGCAGCTCAGGAGGACTAGCGGGGGGGCACGAGCAGTTCTTC. Full variable domain (rest looked up from reference TRBV11-3 and TRBJ2-1): EAGVVQSPRYKIIEKKQPVAFWCNPISGHNTLYWYLQNLGQGPELLIRYENEEAVDDSQLPKDRFSAERLKGVDSTLKIQPAELGDSAVYLCASSSGGLAGGHEQFFGPGTRLTVL.

V and J are TRBV28 and TRBJ1-2; D is ambiguous. Germline lookup yields CDR1 MDHEN and CDR2 SYDVKM. The V end lost 4 bases, the J end lost 8 bases, and 8 bases lay between the germline ends. The CDR3 totals 11 residues. CDR3 residues: CASSSSRGYTF. The CDR3 DNA sequence: TGTGCCAGCAGTTCGTCGCGGGGCTACACCTTC.

This chain joins TRBV7-9 and TRBJ1-2, with 7 bases fitting TRBD1. CDR3 length: 16 amino acids. CDR1 and CDR2 (germline): SEHNR, FQNEAQ (reference sequence). Unmatched junction bases numbered 11, after V lost 5 bases and J lost 2 bases. The CDR3 reads CASSPRRGLGNYGYTF. CDR3 DNA sequence: TGTGCCAGCAGCCCAAGGAGGGGGCTTGGCAACTATGGCTACACCTTC.

The V gene is TRBV7-2, the J gene TRBJ1-1; no reliable D call. Germline V gene sequence: CDR1 SGHTA, CDR2 FQGNSA. The CDR3 is 14 amino acids. Trimming pared 3 bases from V and 2 bases from J, leaving 10 bases between. CDR3 coding DNA: TGTGCCAGCAGCTTTCAGGCCCAAAACACTGAAGCTTTCTTT. Translating it yields CASSFQAQNTEAFF.

This rearrangement joins TRBV13 to TRBJ1-1; D is possibly TRBD1 (6 bases). Germline-derived CDR1 and CDR2 are PRHDT and FYEKMQ (reference sequence). The V end lost 0 bases, the J end lost 7 bases, and 12 bases lay between the germline ends. The length of the CDR3 is 14 residues. CDR3 nucleotide sequence: TGTGCCAGCAGCTTAGGCCTCAGCAGGGGTGAAGCTTTCTTT. Its translation is CASSLGLSRGEAFF.

The rearrangement joins TRBV5-1 to TRBJ2-2; TRBD1 aligns across 7 bases. This CDR3 region has 18 residues. Germline assignment: CDR1 SGHRS and CDR2 YFSETQ. The junction had 8 bases not matched to a gene; V was cut back by 0 bases and J by 0 bases. CDR3 nucleotides: TGCGCCAGCAGCTTGGGCTTTTCCAGGGGGTCGAACACCGGGGAGCTGTTTTTT. The encoded protein is CASSLGFSRGSNTGELFF.

The chain carries TRBV4-1 and TRBJ2-7; D gene unclear. From germline, CDR1 is MGHRA and CDR2 YSYEKL. The V end lost 4 bases, the J end lost 1 base, and 11 bases lay between the germline ends. There are 14 residues in the CDR3. The CDR3 nucleotides are TGCGCCAGCAGCCTTCGACAAGGTTCCTACGAGCAGTACTTC. It encodes CASSLRQGSYEQYF.

This chain joins TRBV27 and TRBJ2-1; D remains ambiguous. Germline CDR1 MNHEY, CDR2 SMNVEV (reference sequence). V was trimmed by 3 bases and J by 8 bases, leaving 17 bases between them. The CDR3 extends over 15 amino acids. This chain's CDR3 is CASSFVVGSNDEQFF. For the CDR3, the DNA is TGTGCCAGCAGTTTCGTCGTGGGTTCCAACGATGAGCAGTTCTTC.

The chain uses TRBV6-8 and TRBJ1-3; D perhaps matches TRBD1 (6 bases). CDR3 size: 17 residues. Germline assignment: CDR1 MNHGY and CDR2 SAAAGT. The V gene lost 2 bases and the J gene lost 0 bases, with 14 bases spanning the gap. The CDR3 DNA is TGTGCCAGCAGTTACGCGGACAGACTCTCCTCTGGAAACACCATATATTTT. It yields the protein CASSYADRLSSGNTIYF.

The V gene is TRBV19, the J gene TRBJ1-1; 7 nucleotides agree with TRBD1. Germline V gives CDR1 LNHDA, CDR2 SQIVND (reference sequence). The CDR3 has 20 residues. With V trimmed by 3 bases and J by 2 bases, 21 bases remained unmatched. CDR3 bases: TGTGCCAGTAGTATTCGACTCGGGGGAAGCTGGGGGGACAGCAACACTGAAGCTTTCTTT. Residues: CASSIRLGGSWGDSNTEAFF.

The chain joins TRBV2 to TRBJ2-7, with D perhaps matching TRBD2 (6 bases). In germline, CDR1 is SNHLY, CDR2 FYNNEI. Between the trimmed V and J ends, which lost 3 bases and 6 bases, there was a span of 15 bases. This CDR3 contains 14 residues. The chain's CDR3 is CASSELLALGEQYF. Written as DNA, the CDR3 is TGTGCCAGCAGTGAGCTTCTAGCGCTCGGCGAGCAGTACTTC.

The chain joins TRBV28 to TRBJ1-3; D remains unclear. The CDR3 is 16 amino acids. V was clipped by 5 bases and J by 0 bases, with 14 bases between them. Germline-derived CDR1 and CDR2 are MDHEN and SYDVKM. DNA for the CDR3: TGTGCCAGCAGTGCCTTCGGACTGCTCTCTGGAAACACCATATATTTT. Its translation: CASSAFGLLSGNTIYF.

The V gene is TRBV9, the J gene TRBJ2-1; D may match TRBD1 or TRBD2 (6 bases each). The V and J ends lost 0 bases and 4 bases respectively, with 11 bases between them. Germline V CDR1 and CDR2: SGDLS, YYNGEE. The CDR3 runs 15 residues. The CDR3 here is CASSVEGGEYNEQFF. DNA for the CDR3: TGTGCCAGCAGCGTAGAGGGGGGCGAGTACAATGAGCAGTTCTTC. The variable domain in full, with the rest retrieved from reference TRBV9 and TRBJ2-1, is DSGVTQTPKHLITATGQRVTLRCSPRSGDLSVYWYQQSLDQGLQFLIQYYNGEERAKGNILERFSAQQFPDLHSELNLSSLELGDSALYFCASSVEGGEYNEQFFGPGTRLTVL.

V is TRBV5-1 and J is TRBJ2-5; TRBD2 matches at 7 bases. The CDR3 length is 15 residues. Germline-derived CDR1 and CDR2 are SGHRS and YFSETQ. J gave up 5 bases and V 0 bases, and 7 bases lay outside the gene matches. The CDR3 is CASSLADVGGETQYF. CDR3 DNA: TGCGCCAGCAGCTTGGCAGATGTCGGGGGGGAGACCCAGTACTTC.

This chain uses TRBV4-1 with TRBJ2-1; D gene unclear. The germline V and J ends were trimmed by 3 bases and 4 bases, with 1 base remaining between them. The CDR3 has 11 amino acids. Germline V gives CDR1 MGHRA, CDR2 YSYEKL. The CDR3 protein is CASSQYNEQFF. DNA for the CDR3: TGCGCCAGCAGCCAGTACAATGAGCAGTTCTTC.

This clone occurred once. The chain joins TRBV6-1 to TRBJ2-2; D call uncertain. This CDR3 is built from 16 residues. V was trimmed by 4 bases and J by 2 bases, leaving 14 bases between them. CDR1 is MNHNS and CDR2 is SASEGT in the germline V gene. The CDR3 loop reads CASSASSTSNTGELFF. CDR3 coding DNA: TGTGCCAGCAGTGCCAGTTCGACCAGTAACACCGGGGAGCTGTTTTTT.

V and J are TRBV7-2 and TRBJ1-1, with 8 bases identical to TRBD1. The CDR3 runs 13 residues. Germline V CDR1 and CDR2: SGHTA, FQGNSA. Losses at the gene ends were 6 bases for V and 5 bases for J; bases not matched to a gene: 5. CDR3 in DNA: TGTGCCAGCAGATTCACAGGGGGGACTGAAGCTTTCTTT. This sequence encodes CASRFTGGTEAFF.

This chain joins TRBV28 and TRBJ2-5, with 10 bases that match TRBD1. The J segment lost 4 bases and the V segment lost 4 bases, leaving 3 bases of the junction unmatched. The CDR3 loop spans 14 amino acids. Germline loops: CDR1 MDHEN, CDR2 SYDVKM. The CDR3: CASSSDRGPETQYF. The CDR3 DNA is TGTGCCAGCAGTTCAGACAGGGGGCCAGAGACCCAGTACTTC.

The genes are TRBV7-2 and TRBJ1-3, with D unclear. Per the germline V gene, CDR1 is SGHTA and CDR2 is FQGNSA. V lost 1 base, J lost 2 bases, and 15 bases lay in between. The CDR3 sequence is 17 residues long. Here the CDR3 reads CASSLDFSSRPGNTIYF. DNA of the CDR3: TGTGCCAGCAGCTTAGATTTTTCTTCCAGGCCTGGAAACACCATATATTTT.

The chain uses TRBV5-4 and TRBJ2-3; D is uncertain. The CDR3 extends over 14 amino acids. Germline V CDR1 and CDR2: SGHNT, YYREEE (reference sequence). V lost 3 bases and J lost 8, with 16 bases in between. This CDR3 reads CASSSAGRIGTQYF. CDR3 in DNA: TGTGCCAGCAGCTCAGCTGGTAGGATAGGTACGCAGTATTTT.

The genes are TRBV28 and TRBJ2-7; tentatively, D is TRBD1 (6 bases). The CDR3 runs 17 residues. Germline assignment: CDR1 MDHEN and CDR2 SYDVKM. V was trimmed by 3 bases and J by 6 bases, leaving 24 bases between them. CDR3 sequence reads: CASSFGFTQGPIGEQYF. The CDR3 bases are TGTGCCAGCAGTTTTGGTTTTACGCAGGGGCCTATCGGCGAGCAGTACTTC.

The chain uses TRBV11-2 and TRBJ1-2; D unresolved. The V gene lost 0 bases and the J gene lost 0 bases, with 11 bases spanning the gap. The V gene's germline CDR1 is SGHAT and CDR2 FQNNGV. CDR3 length equals 16 residues. This CDR3 is CASSLDYGRTNYGYTF. DNA of the CDR3: TGTGCCAGCAGCTTAGATTACGGACGGACTAACTATGGCTACACCTTC.

The chain couples TRBV27 to TRBJ2-3, with a weak D call TRBD2 (6 bases). CDR3 length: 12 residues. The ends were cut back, 4 bases at V and 5 bases at J, with 7 bases in the middle. Germline V gives CDR1 MNHEY, CDR2 SMNVEV (reference sequence). CDR3 in amino acids: CASSSGVDTQYF. The CDR3 nucleotides read TGTGCCAGCAGTTCGGGGGTAGATACGCAGTATTTT.

This chain connects TRBV28 to TRBJ2-7; D is unclear. Germline-derived CDR1 and CDR2 are MDHEN and SYDVKM. The CDR3 has 15 residues. Deletions cut 4 bases from V and 3 bases from J, with 16 bases between. The CDR3 bases are TGTGCCAGCAGTTCGATAGGACCGGGTCGCTACGAGCAGTACTTC. It translates to CASSSIGPGRYEQYF.